This is a list of T cell receptor beta chains from one sample in a study of T cell repertoires in cytomegalovirus infection. TCRdb re-called the reads with MiXCR, one entry per CDR3 protein. The repertoire holds around 170,000 distinct CDR3 sequences, with approximately 15% as singletons. Sequenced material: PBMCs. Every receptor here comes from a human donor in good health (CMV status not recorded). Some clones in this sample may be carry-over from other donors' samples. Each CDR3 is given with its conserved first and last residue. The order of the fields is D gene, J gene, V gene, clone size, CDR3 protein, CDR3 DNA. The D gene is left open where the match is weak. Clone size is shown for a subset of rows, as once, few, many or a class of expanded clone.

d_gene: TRBD1
j_gene: TRBJ2-2
v_gene: TRBV5-1
abundance: -
CDR3aa: CASSLEDRAVVGELFF
CDR3nt: TGCGCCAGCAGCTTGGAGGACAGGGCAGTAGTCGGGGAGCTGTTTTTT

d_gene: -
j_gene: TRBJ1-3
v_gene: TRBV7-2
abundance: few
CDR3aa: CASSFTGNSGNTIYF
CDR3nt: TGTGCCAGCAGCTTCACGGGGAATTCGGGAAACACCATATATTTT

d_gene: -
j_gene: TRBJ1-5
v_gene: TRBV28
abundance: -
CDR3aa: CASSFGVARPQHF
CDR3nt: TGTGCCAGCAGTTTCGGGGTGGCTCGGCCCCAGCATTTT

d_gene: TRBD2
j_gene: TRBJ2-7
v_gene: TRBV7-8
abundance: many
CDR3aa: CASSFGGGYEQYF
CDR3nt: TGTGCCAGCAGCTTCGGGGGGGGCTACGAGCAGTACTTC

d_gene: -
j_gene: TRBJ1-1
v_gene: TRBV2
abundance: -
CDR3aa: CASSPRLGNTEAFF
CDR3nt: TGTGCCAGCAGTCCTAGACTTGGGAACACTGAAGCTTTCTTT

d_gene: -
j_gene: TRBJ2-7
v_gene: TRBV18
abundance: many
CDR3aa: CASSKMEGGSSYEQYF
CDR3nt: TGTGCCAGCTCAAAAATGGAAGGCGGAAGCTCCTACGAGCAGTACTTC

d_gene: -
j_gene: TRBJ1-2
v_gene: TRBV25-1
abundance: few
CDR3aa: CASSDITAGNGYTF
CDR3nt: TGTGCCAGCAGTGATATCACAGCCGGGAACGGCTACACCTTC

d_gene: TRBD2
j_gene: TRBJ2-3
v_gene: TRBV5-1
abundance: many
CDR3aa: CASSLYRTRFADTQYF
CDR3nt: TGCGCCAGCAGCTTATACCGGACTAGGTTTGCAGATACGCAGTATTTT

d_gene: -
j_gene: TRBJ2-4
v_gene: TRBV19
abundance: -
CDR3aa: CASSIGNIQYF
CDR3nt: TGTGCCAGTAGTATAGGTAACATTCAGTACTTC

d_gene: TRBD2
j_gene: TRBJ2-1
v_gene: TRBV19
abundance: many
CDR3aa: CASSIMGLAGRNEQFF
CDR3nt: TGTGCCAGTAGTATAATGGGACTAGCGGGCAGAAATGAGCAGTTCTTC

d_gene: -
j_gene: TRBJ1-2
v_gene: TRBV10-2
abundance: few
CDR3aa: CASSVLGGEGGYTF
CDR3nt: TGCGCCAGCAGCGTACTAGGCGGGGAGGGTGGCTACACCTTC

d_gene: TRBD2
j_gene: TRBJ2-2
v_gene: TRBV7-9
abundance: many
CDR3aa: CASSFTPLAGARNTGELFF
CDR3nt: TGTGCCAGCAGCTTCACCCCACTAGCGGGAGCGCGGAACACCGGGGAGCTGTTTTTT